This note documents a single T cell receptor (beta chain) sequence. With V trimmed by 5 bases and J by 7 bases, 4 bases remained unmatched. Looked up from germline, CDR1 is SGHTA and CDR2 is FQGTGA. This CDR3 is built from 13 residues. This specimen belongs to a study of blood T cell repertoires in COVID-19. Turning to the study itself: COVID-19 samples collected from the United States, Italy and Spain covered acute and convalescent phases. Sources were T cells, B-cell-depleted T cells, or PBMCs; the material itself was cDNA or gDNA.

In the authors' methods: Amplified reference gene primers provided the basis for estimating nucleated cell counts. Assay: immunoSEQ multiplex PCR; the TCRdb copy retains only in-frame clones and omits some. That table furnishes V, J and clone size, whereas the DNA furnished D and trimming. The sample comprises roughly 330,000 clones, roughly 90% of which are singletons, and 5% to 7% rests with the top ten. The sample consisted of peripheral blood. This chain joins TRBV7-3 and TRBJ2-7; 11 nucleotides align to TRBD1. The receptor comes from a young man who had recovered from COVID-19. The CDR3 DNA sequence: TGTGCCAGCAGCGCGGACAGGGGGCGTGAGCAGTACTTC. It specifies CASSADRGREQYF.